This T cell receptor beta chain appears in the sequencing data of a study of yellow fever vaccine responses in identical twins. Study results and limitations: In identical twins, vaccine T cell responses appeared partly shared and partly individual.

Between the trimmed V and J ends, which lost 0 bases and 3 bases, there was a span of 7 bases. Germline V CDR1 and CDR2: SGHKS, YYEKEE (reference sequence). The CDR3 loop spans 14 amino acids. A single record per CDR3 protein comes from TCRdb applying MiXCR to the RT-PCR reads. The repertoire consists of 450 to 600 distinct CDR3 sequences, with 74% occurring once and the leading ten covering 20% to 25%. This clonotype appeared a few times. Its antigen is as yet unknown. The chain is built from TRBV5-5 and TRBJ1-5; D is undetermined. The sequenced sample was T cells from blood (PBMCs), unsorted or a sorted subset (not recorded which), obtained before or after yellow fever vaccination (not recorded which). This TCR was recovered from a female donor who received the yellow fever vaccine. This CDR3 is CASSLASLNQPQHF. In DNA form, the CDR3 reads TGTGCCAGCAGCTTGGCCTCGCTCAATCAGCCCCAGCATTTT.